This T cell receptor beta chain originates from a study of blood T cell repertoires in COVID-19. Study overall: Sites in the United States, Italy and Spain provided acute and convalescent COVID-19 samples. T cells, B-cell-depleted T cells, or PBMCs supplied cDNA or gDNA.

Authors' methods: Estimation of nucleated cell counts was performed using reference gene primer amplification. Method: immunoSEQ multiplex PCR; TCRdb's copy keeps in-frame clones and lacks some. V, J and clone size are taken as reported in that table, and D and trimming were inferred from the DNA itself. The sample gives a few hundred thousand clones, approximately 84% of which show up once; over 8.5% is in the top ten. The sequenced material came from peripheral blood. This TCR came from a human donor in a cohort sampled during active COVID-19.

CDR3 region: CSVSERASTDTQYF. The CDR3 region has the DNA TGCAGCGTTTCGGAGCGGGCAAGCACAGATACGCAGTATTTT. V usage is TRBV29-1 and J usage is TRBJ2-3; D is possibly TRBD2 (6 bases). V was clipped by 5 bases and J by 0 bases, with 12 bases between them. This CDR3 is 14 amino acids long. The germline CDR1 and CDR2 sequences are SQVTM and ANQGSEA.